This entry lists 12 T cell receptor beta chains sequenced from one sample in a study of neurological immune-mediated disorders. TCRdb independently ran MiXCR on the 5' RACE reads; one entry per CDR3 protein. The sample consists of about 58,000 distinct CDR3 sequences, 2% to 2.5% of them appearing once. The sample comprised PBMCs. These receptor sequences come from a man aged 50 to 59 with multiple sclerosis.

This clonotype was counted at least ten times. The J gene is TRBJ2-7, the V gene TRBV3-1, with D possibly TRBD1 on 5 matching bases. CDR3 length equals 16 residues. With 0 bases removed from V and 3 bases from J, the gap between germline ends came to 15 bases. Germline CDR1 LGHDT, CDR2 YNNKEL (reference sequence). The CDR3 reads CASSQDIPRADYEQYF. CDR3 DNA: TGTGCCAGCAGCCAAGATATCCCCAGGGCCGACTACGAGCAGTACTTC.

This clonotype appeared many times. The genes are TRBV5-6 and TRBJ1-5, with D perhaps matching TRBD1 (5 bases). Germline loops: CDR1 SGHDT, CDR2 YYEEEE. Trimming took off 0 bases at V and 9 bases at J, with 13 bases between the two ends. The CDR3 consists of 14 residues. This chain's CDR3 is CASSLGGTLTPQHF. CDR3 nucleotide sequence: TGTGCCAGCAGCTTGGGAGGGACCCTCACGCCCCAGCATTTT.

The table lists this clonotype with many counts. J is TRBJ1-1 and V is TRBV12-3 or TRBV12-4; D not resolved. This CDR3 is 14 amino acids long. The V end lost 5 bases, the J end lost 1 base, and 11 bases lay between the germline ends. CDR3 nucleotides: TGTGCCAGCAGTCCCCCTTTCGGGAACACTGAAGCTTTCTTT. Its translation is CASSPPFGNTEAFF.

This clonotype was seen at least ten times. The J gene is TRBJ2-7, the V gene TRBV6-2 or TRBV6-3; 7 bases map to TRBD1. V lost 7 bases to trimming and J lost 6 bases; unmatched junction nucleotides: 9. This CDR3 is 13 amino acids long. The germline V gene encodes CDR1 MNHEY and CDR2 SVGEGT. DNA for the CDR3: TGTGCCAGCAAGAAAACAGGGGTCGCCGAGCAGTACTTC. The encoded protein is CASKKTGVAEQYF.

This clonotype appeared many times. This rearrangement joins TRBV9 to TRBJ2-2; 8 bases line up with TRBD1. The CDR3 runs 15 residues. The V gene end was trimmed by 4 bases and the J gene end by 4 bases; junction bases not matched to a gene: 6. From germline, CDR1 is SGDLS and CDR2 YYNGEE. The CDR3 reads CASSLRTGPTGELFF. Written as DNA, the CDR3 is TGTGCCAGCAGCCTGAGGACAGGGCCCACCGGGGAGCTGTTTTTT.

This clonotype was recorded at least ten times. This sequence joins TRBV20-1 and TRBJ2-5, with D maybe TRBD1 (5 bases). In germline, CDR1 is DFQATT, CDR2 SNEGSKA (reference sequence). The CDR3 runs to 13 residues. V shed 6 bases and J shed 2 bases, with 13 bases lying between them. The CDR3 is CSAPSTVQETQYF. DNA of the CDR3: TGCAGTGCCCCCTCGACAGTGCAAGAGACCCAGTACTTC.

This clonotype was seen ten or more times. This chain links TRBV28 with TRBJ1-5, with D uncertain. The V and J ends lost 6 bases and 3 bases respectively, with 12 bases between them. The germline V gene has CDR1 MDHEN and CDR2 SYDVKM. The length of the CDR3 is 14 residues. The CDR3 DNA reads TGTGCCAGCAGCCTTCGGACCCTCAATCAGCCCCAGCATTTT. It specifies CASSLRTLNQPQHF. The complete variable domain, with remaining parts taken from reference TRBV28 and TRBJ1-5, reads DVKVTQSSRYLVKRTGEKVFLECVQDMDHENMFWYRQDPGLGLRLIYFSYDVKMKEKGDIPEGYSVSREKKERFSLILESASTNQTSMYLCASSLRTLNQPQHFGDGTRLSIL.

This clonotype was picked up many times. The rearrangement links TRBV12-3 or TRBV12-4 to TRBJ2-2, with TRBD2 matching 8 bases. CDR3 length: 16 residues. With 6 bases clipped from V and 2 bases from J, the junction kept 8 bases outside the gene matches. CDR3 DNA: TGTGCCAGCAGCCGAGGACTAGCCATTAACACCGGGGAGCTGTTTTTT. It is translated as CASSRGLAINTGELFF.

The sample holds many counts of this clonotype. The chain couples TRBV5-1 to TRBJ1-1; D call uncertain. CDR3 length: 14 residues. Germline lookup yields CDR1 SGHRS and CDR2 YFSETQ. V was pared by 5 bases and J by 1 base, with 12 bases between. The DNA of the CDR3 is TGCGCCAGCAGTCGGGCCCATCCGAACACTGAAGCTTTCTTT. This gives the protein CASSRAHPNTEAFF.

This clonotype was seen repeatedly, ten times or more. This chain connects TRBV18 to TRBJ1-2, with D hard to call. Germline values: CDR1 KGHSH, CDR2 LQKENI. With 4 bases removed from V and 8 bases from J, the gap between germline ends came to 14 bases. The CDR3 length is 13 residues. The CDR3 coding sequence is TGTGCCAGCTCACAAGAATTACGCGGGGGCTACACCTTC. It encodes CASSQELRGGYTF.

This clonotype was counted many times. The V call is TRBV10-3, the J call TRBJ1-1, with 9 nucleotides matching TRBD1. Germline CDR1 reads ENHRY; CDR2 reads SYGVKD. V lost 6 bases and J lost 10; bases outside the gene matches: 3. The CDR3 contains 11 residues. This CDR3 is CAISAGQGAFF. CDR3 nucleotides: TGTGCCATCAGCGCGGGACAGGGAGCTTTCTTT.

This clonotype was seen many times. The V and J genes are TRBV7-9 and TRBJ2-7; no clear D gene. Germline CDR1 and CDR2: SEHNR and FQNEAQ (reference sequence). The CDR3 runs to 15 residues. Trimming shortened V by 0 bases and J by 2 bases, and 11 bases separated the two germline ends. This CDR3 reads CASSLAGGKPYEQYF. In DNA form, the CDR3 reads TGTGCCAGCAGCTTAGCAGGTGGAAAGCCCTACGAGCAGTACTTC.